The rows below give T cell receptor beta chains drawn from one sample of a study of blood T cell repertoires in COVID-19. Here immunoSEQ multiplex PCR was the method, and the copy in TCRdb shows in-frame clones only, minus some. The data hold hundreds of thousands of clones, with approximately 91% observed a single time. The sample comprised peripheral blood. The receptors come from a man aged 35 to 55 with acute or convalescent COVID-19. Both conserved end residues are part of each CDR3. The D gene is left open where the match is weak. The size of a clone is reported for some rows only, either as once, few or many, or as a class for expanded clones.

D,size,J,length,V,DNA,CDR3
TRBD2,-,TRBJ2-3,16,TRBV11-3,TGTGCCAGCAGCTCCGGGCTAGCGGGAGTGTCAGATACGCAGTATTTT,CASSSGLAGVSDTQYF
-,-,TRBJ2-7,13,TRBV28,TGTGCCAGCAGTTTAGGACAGACCTACGAGCAGTACTTC,CASSLGQTYEQYF
TRBD2,-,TRBJ2-7,16,TRBV28,TGTGCCAGCACCCAGGGACTAGCGGGAGGAAGCTACGAGCAGTACTTC,CASTQGLAGGSYEQYF
-,-,TRBJ1-2,15,TRBV5-6,TGTGCCAGCAGCTTTGGAGTGACAGATAACTATGGCTACACCTTC,CASSFGVTDNYGYTF
-,once,TRBJ1-2,18,TRBV28,TGTGCCAGCAGTTTTCAGTCTACGGGTTCCTTCCTCTATGATGGCTACACCTTC,CASSFQSTGSFLYDGYTF
TRBD2,-,TRBJ2-4,16,TRBV2,TGTGCCAGCAGTCCTACTAGCGGGTTAGCCAAAAACATTCAGTACTTC,CASSPTSGLAKNIQYF
TRBD1,-,TRBJ1-6,16,TRBV6-5,TGTGCCAGCAGTTACGACCGATGGGACAGCGCTCGGCCCCTCCACTTT,CASSYDRWDSARPLHF
-,-,TRBJ2-5,12,TRBV25-1,TGTGCCAGCAAGTCTGGCGGAGAGACCCAGTACTTC,CASKSGGETQYF
TRBD1,few,TRBJ2-2,17,TRBV19,TGTGCCAGTTGGTCACAGGGGGCATCACGGGACACCGGGGAGCTGTTTTTT,CASWSQGASRDTGELFF
TRBD2,-,TRBJ2-3,16,TRBV19,TGTGCCAGTAGTGGCAGACTAGCGGGGACCACAGATACGCAGTATTTT,CASSGRLAGTTDTQYF
TRBD2,-,TRBJ2-3,18,TRBV11-3,TGTGCCAGCAGCGCCGGGACTAGCGGGGGGGGGAGCACAGATACGCAGTATTTT,CASSAGTSGGGSTDTQYF
TRBD2,-,TRBJ2-1,18,TRBV24-1,TGTGCCACCAGTGATTTGCACCCTAGCGGGGCCCTACACAATGAGCAGTTCTTC,CATSDLHPSGALHNEQFF
-,-,TRBJ2-7,14,TRBV5-1,TGCGCCAGCAGCCGACATGACACCTCCTACGAGCAGTACTTC,CASSRHDTSYEQYF
TRBD2,-,TRBJ2-5,16,TRBV7-3,TGTGCCAGCAGCCCTAAGGGACTAGCGCTCAGAGAGACCCAGTACTTC,CASSPKGLALRETQYF
TRBD1,-,TRBJ1-1,15,TRBV6-5,TGTGCCAGCAGTTACTTCCCGACAGGGGGCATTGAAGCTTTCTTT,CASSYFPTGGIEAFF
TRBD1,once,TRBJ1-5,15,TRBV5-1,TGCGCCAGCAGCTTTGGGACAGCAACGAATCAGCCCCAGCATTTT,CASSFGTATNQPQHF
-,-,TRBJ2-3,18,TRBV11-3,TGTGCCAGCAGCTTAGATTCCTGGGGTAGCGGCGGCACAGATACGCAGTATTTT,CASSLDSWGSGGTDTQYF
TRBD2,-,TRBJ2-3,18,TRBV4-1,TGCGCCAGCAGCCAACAATGGGTTAGCGGGAGTTTCCCAGATACGCAGTATTTT,CASSQQWVSGSFPDTQYF
-,-,TRBJ2-7,16,TRBV9,TGTGCCAGCAGCCCCCAAATAAGTGGGGCAGGGTACGAGCAGTACTTC,CASSPQISGAGYEQYF
TRBD2,-,TRBJ2-3,18,TRBV18,TGTGCCAGCTCACCTAGAAGAACCAGCGGGACTAGCACAGATACGCAGTATTTT,CASSPRRTSGTSTDTQYF
TRBD1,-,TRBJ2-7,15,TRBV18,TGTGCCAGCTCACCCGGGACAGGGCCCCCCTACGAGCAGTACTTC,CASSPGTGPPYEQYF
TRBD1,-,TRBJ1-6,19,TRBV6-2/TRBV6-3,TGTGCCAGCAGTTATAGGCCCCCGGGACAGGGGGCAAGGAATTCACCCCTCCACTTT,CASSYRPPGQGARNSPLHF
TRBD1,-,TRBJ1-3,16,TRBV6-5,TGTGCCAGCAGTTACTCGAGGGACAGGGTTGGAAACACCATATATTTT,CASSYSRDRVGNTIYF
-,few,TRBJ1-1,14,TRBV30,TGTGCCTGGACCCTCGTCGGGTTGAGGACTGAAGCTTTCTTT,CAWTLVGLRTEAFF
TRBD2,-,TRBJ2-3,17,TRBV6-2/TRBV6-3,TGTGCCAGCAGTTACTCGCTAGCGGGAGGGCCGACAGATACGCAGTATTTT,CASSYSLAGGPTDTQYF
TRBD2,-,TRBJ2-7,17,TRBV3-1/TRBV3-2,TGTGCCAGCACCCGAGGGACTAGCGGGCCCGTTGCCTACGAGCAGTACTTC,CASTRGTSGPVAYEQYF
-,-,TRBJ2-4,13,TRBV12-3/TRBV12-4,TGTGCCAGCAGTTTCTTGGGGGGAAACATTCAGTACTTC,CASSFLGGNIQYF
-,-,TRBJ1-3,12,TRBV6-6,TGTGCCAGCATTCAGGCTGGAAACACCATATATTTT,CASIQAGNTIYF
-,-,TRBJ1-1,15,TRBV6-5,TGTGCCAGCAGTCCCGTCGGCGGTTCGGTCACTGAAGCTTTCTTT,CASSPVGGSVTEAFF
-,-,TRBJ2-1,12,TRBV27,TGTGCCATCGAATCTGGGGAGAATGAGCAGTTCTTC,CAIESGENEQFF
TRBD1,-,TRBJ1-2,13,TRBV28,TGTGCCAGCAGACCTACAGGGGCCTATGGCTACACCTTC,CASRPTGAYGYTF
-,-,TRBJ2-5,15,TRBV5-5,TGTGCCAGCAGCTTGGAAAGAAGCCCAGGGGAGACCCAGTACTTC,CASSLERSPGETQYF
-,once,TRBJ1-2,13,TRBV5-1,TGCGCCAGCAGCTTGGCCGTTTTAGATGGCTACACCTTC,CASSLAVLDGYTF
-,-,TRBJ1-6,13,TRBV6-4,TGTGCCAGCAGACAGGGTAGGGATTCACCCCTCCACTTT,CASRQGRDSPLHF
-,-,TRBJ2-2,13,TRBV29-1,TGCAGCGTTGACTCGTCTAGTACCGGGGAGCTGTTTTTT,CSVDSSSTGELFF
TRBD1,once,TRBJ2-1,15,TRBV11-2,TGTGCCAGCAGCTCCCGGACAGGGGTATGGGATGAGCAGTTCTTC,CASSSRTGVWDEQFF
-,-,TRBJ2-3,13,TRBV27,TGTGCCAGCAGTTTCCCTCTAGACAGGACGCAGTATTTT,CASSFPLDRTQYF